This T cell receptor beta chain was captured by sequencing in a study of blood T cell repertoires in COVID-19 (dated by TCRdb to the early 2020s). Describing the broader study: Samples covering the acute and convalescent phases of COVID-19 were provided by collaborators in the United States, Italy and Spain. The material from the prospective study consisted of cDNA or gDNA derived from T cells, B-cell-depleted T cells, or PBMCs. Subjects who had been exposed to COVID-19, were actively infected with it, or had recovered from it provided the deeply sampled blood TCRbeta repertoires that made up the dataset. The repertoires were released in a freely available public database intended as a resource for research on the immune response to SARS-CoV-2. The samples were drawn from two sources: the first 160 participants of the ongoing ImmuneRACE study, and 950 to 1,500 subjects contributed by 6 global collaborators. Nearly every sample came with metadata listing a de-identified subject ID, COVID-19 status, age in years and sex. HLA class I and class II types, where available, came from metadata supplied by the sample provider rather than from assay-based typing.

The CDR3 runs 16 amino acids, cysteine and phenylalanine included. Just the 48-base CDR3 DNA is kept, in frame starting at base 1. Trimming takes 2 bases from V and 1 base from J, and the germline ends sit 14 bases apart. CDR1 and CDR2 (MGHRA, YSYEKL) derive from the germline V gene. The immunoSEQ Assay, a bias-controlled multiplex PCR, was used to amplify TCRbeta CDR3 regions from genomic DNA. The authors processed their data as follows. Nucleated cell counts per sample were estimated from amplification of reference gene primers within the assay. To quantify the absolute abundance of each unique TCRbeta CDR3 rearrangement, sequence reads were collapsed and filtered. For each sample, productive Simpson clonality was calculated as the square root of Simpson's diversity index over productive rearrangements. Drawn from immuneACCESS, this table holds only the in-frame rearrangements with V and J called that TCRdb kept. Clones are partly lost; checked studies trace under half to an unresolved V gene and leave the rest unexplained. For V, J and clone size, that table is used; D and trimming come from the DNA. The sample data list 250,000 to 300,000 clones, and around 82% of these were observed just once. The ten largest account for approximately 5.4% of the sample.

With respect to this clone: No cognate antigen has been identified for it. Base qualities were left out, and no much larger clone turns up one base away.

Here is what the overall study found, with its caveats: The quantity of clinical and demographic metadata differed by source and by participant and was supplied without curation.

Each collaborating institution followed its own protocols to collect whole blood in K2EDTA tubes. Collaborator samples were shipped for TCRbeta analysis as frozen whole blood, isolated PBMCs, or DNA extracted from either sample type. The source of this sequence is an elderly man with acute or convalescent COVID-19. Specimen: peripheral blood. The sequence links TRBV4-1 to TRBJ2-5; a tentative D call is TRBD1 (6 bases match). The DNA reads TGCGCCAGCAGCCAACAACCTACCAGGGGCCAAGAGACCCAGTACTTC. This translates into CASSQQPTRGQETQYF.